The 31 T cell receptor beta chains below come from one sample, sequenced in a study of cytomegalovirus exposure and HLA in healthy donors. Vbeta (60) and Jbeta (13) primers were used in the PCR. Some clones are missing from TCRdb's copy, which holds only in-frame ones; the method was immunoSEQ multiplex PCR. The sample consists of more than 90,000 clones, about 76% of them appearing once. Material for sequencing was PBMCs. Receptors were obtained from a human donor in good health.

The chain employs TRBV5-1 and TRBJ2-1; D remains unclear. Germline V gene sequence: CDR1 SGHRS, CDR2 YFSETQ. This CDR3 contains 13 residues. Deletions cut 0 bases from V and 9 bases from J, with 10 bases between. CDR3 coding DNA: TGCGCCAGCAGCTTGGCTTTTTCCTCTGAGCAGTTCTTC. Amino acid sequence: CASSLAFSSEQFF.

In this sample, this clone turned up a few times. The J gene is TRBJ2-2, the V gene TRBV6-6, with 9 nucleotides matching TRBD1. CDR1 is MNHNY and CDR2 is SVGAGI in the germline V gene (reference sequence). This CDR3 region has 16 residues. The trim removed 0 bases at V and 6 bases at J, leaving 5 bases unmatched. The CDR3 protein is CASSYSGQGNPGELFF. DNA for the CDR3: TGTGCCAGCAGTTACTCGGGACAGGGTAATCCCGGGGAGCTGTTTTTT.

The rearrangement joins TRBV19 to TRBJ2-5, with 8 nucleotides matching TRBD2. Germline lookup yields CDR1 LNHDA and CDR2 SQIVND (reference sequence). CDR3 length equals 15 residues. The V segment lost 3 bases and the J segment 1 base; nucleotides outside the gene matches: 4. The CDR3 loop is CASSIWTSSQETQYF. CDR3 bases: TGTGCCAGTAGTATCTGGACTAGCAGCCAAGAGACCCAGTACTTC.

This chain joins TRBV7-8 and TRBJ1-1; no clear D. V was clipped by 3 bases and J by 0 bases, with 14 bases between them. This CDR3 has 16 residues. CDR1 and CDR2 (germline): SGHVS, FQNEAQ. The CDR3 loop is CASSFNPGRMNTEAFF. The CDR3 DNA sequence: TGTGCCAGCAGCTTTAACCCGGGTAGGATGAACACTGAAGCTTTCTTT. The variable domain in full, with the rest retrieved from reference TRBV7-8 and TRBJ1-1, is GAGVSQSPRYKVAKRGQDVALRCDPISGHVSLFWYQQALGQGPEFLTYFQNEAQLDKSGLPSDRFFAERPEGSVSTLKIQRTQQEDSAVYLCASSFNPGRMNTEAFFGQGTRLTVV.

The chain uses TRBV7-8 and TRBJ1-1; possible D gene TRBD1, 6 bases. Germline CDR1 is SGHVS and CDR2 is FQNEAQ. Trimming cost V 5 bases and J 1 base, with 11 bases left between them. The CDR3 is 14 residues long. CDR3: CASSQHRENTEAFF. The CDR3 coding sequence is TGTGCCAGCAGCCAGCACAGGGAGAACACTGAAGCTTTCTTT. The whole variable domain, filled in from reference TRBV7-8 and TRBJ1-1, reads GAGVSQSPRYKVAKRGQDVALRCDPISGHVSLFWYQQALGQGPEFLTYFQNEAQLDKSGLPSDRFFAERPEGSVSTLKIQRTQQEDSAVYLCASSQHRENTEAFFGQGTRLTVV.

The V call is TRBV5-1, the J call TRBJ2-7; 7 nucleotides line up with TRBD2. The CDR3 runs to 16 residues. Per the germline V gene, CDR1 is SGHRS and CDR2 is YFSETQ. V shed 2 bases and J 5 bases; nucleotides not matched to a gene: 13. The CDR3 reads CASSLKMGGGLNEQYF. CDR3 bases: TGCGCCAGCAGCTTAAAAATGGGGGGGGGATTGAACGAGCAGTACTTC.

The V gene is TRBV5-1, the J gene TRBJ1-5; D gene uncertain. Germline values: CDR1 SGHRS, CDR2 YFSETQ. This CDR3 spans 13 amino acids. The V end lost 1 base, the J end lost 2 bases, and 4 bases lay between the germline ends. The CDR3: CASSLSGNQPQHF. For the CDR3, the DNA is TGCGCCAGCAGCTTGAGCGGCAATCAGCCCCAGCATTTT.

The chain joins TRBV10-3 to TRBJ2-2; possible D gene TRBD2, 5 bases. V lost 1 base and J 6 bases, leaving 15 bases between the germline ends. Germline V gene lookup returns CDR1 ENHRY and CDR2 SYGVKD. This CDR3 has 16 amino acids. The CDR3 protein is CAISEYGLAVSGELFF. Here the CDR3 DNA reads TGTGCCATCAGTGAGTACGGGCTAGCAGTGTCCGGGGAGCTGTTTTTT.

This rearrangement joins TRBV18 to TRBJ2-1; 10 nucleotides line up with TRBD2. Germline values: CDR1 KGHSH, CDR2 LQKENI. This CDR3 is 14 amino acids long. With 2 bases clipped from V and 8 bases from J, the junction kept 3 bases outside the gene matches. As DNA, the CDR3 is TGTGCCAGCTCACCAGAAGGACTAGCGGATGAGCAGTTCTTC. Protein sequence: CASSPEGLADEQFF.

The V gene is TRBV5-6, the J gene TRBJ2-1; 12 nucleotides align to TRBD2. V lost 3 bases to trimming and J lost 0 bases; unmatched junction nucleotides: 7. The CDR3 has 18 amino acids. Germline V gene data show CDR1 as SGHDT and CDR2 as YYEEEE. CDR3 in amino acids: CASSSTSGGLSSYNEQFF. In nucleotides, the CDR3 is TGTGCCAGCAGCTCAACTAGCGGGGGGCTCAGCTCCTACAATGAGCAGTTCTTC.

The rearrangement uses TRBV5-1 and TRBJ2-7; 9 bases are a match to TRBD1. This CDR3 spans 14 amino acids. Trimming took 0 bases from V and 7 from J; bases not matched to a gene: 5. Germline V gene sequence: CDR1 SGHRS, CDR2 YFSETQ. CDR3 residues: CASSLGGQGWEQYF. CDR3 DNA sequence: TGCGCCAGCAGCTTGGGGGGACAGGGTTGGGAGCAGTACTTC. The variable domain in full, with the rest retrieved from reference TRBV5-1 and TRBJ2-7, is KAGVTQTPRYLIKTRGQQVTLSCSPISGHRSVSWYQQTPGQGLQFLFEYFSETQRNKGNFPGRFSGRQFSNSRSEMNVSTLELGDSALYLCASSLGGQGWEQYFGPGTRLTVT.

The chain links TRBV5-1 to TRBJ2-7, with TRBD2 identical over 7 bases. V shed 0 bases, J shed 3 bases, and the junction held 18 bases outside the gene matches. The CDR3 is 19 residues long. Germline values: CDR1 SGHRS, CDR2 YFSETQ. CDR3 residues: CASSLVGGGRPGVYYEQYF. The CDR3 coding sequence is TGCGCCAGCAGCTTGGTGGGGGGGGGACGTCCTGGGGTTTACTACGAGCAGTACTTC.

The V gene is TRBV6-1, the J gene TRBJ2-5; D is perhaps TRBD2 (6 bases). V was trimmed by 2 bases and J by 4 bases, leaving 14 bases between them. The CDR3 is 15 residues long. CDR1 MNHNS and CDR2 SASEGT come from the germline V gene. The CDR3 DNA sequence: TGTGCCAGCAGTGAAATATGGGGGGTTACAGAGACCCAGTACTTC. Its protein product is CASSEIWGVTETQYF.

The V and J genes are TRBV30 and TRBJ1-5; tentative D call: TRBD1 (6 bases). Trimming took 3 bases from V and 2 from J, leaving 14 bases between them. Germline lookup yields CDR1 GTSNPN and CDR2 SVGIG (reference sequence). This CDR3 has 15 residues. The DNA of the CDR3 is TGTGCCTGGAGGGCCATGGGGGCGGGCAATCAGCCCCAGCATTTT. This translates into CAWRAMGAGNQPQHF.

J is TRBJ2-7 and V is TRBV11-3, with a weak D call TRBD1 (6 bases). The CDR3 covers 12 residues. V lost 5 bases and J 5 bases, leaving 10 bases between the germline ends. In germline, CDR1 is SGHNT, CDR2 YENEEA. In DNA form, the CDR3 reads TGTGCCAGCAGCGACCACAGGGACGAGCAGTACTTC. It encodes CASSDHRDEQYF.

The V call is TRBV5-6, the J call TRBJ1-2; D uncertain. Trimming cost V 6 bases and J 2 bases, with 17 bases left between them. The CDR3 length is 15 residues. CDR1 is SGHDT, CDR2 YYEEEE, per germline. Written as DNA, the CDR3 is TGTGCCAGCATCACGCGCACAGTGATGAACTATGGCTACACCTTC. This gives the protein CASITRTVMNYGYTF.

This clone was counted a few times. V and J are TRBV2 and TRBJ1-5, with 7 bases that match TRBD1. CDR1 is SNHLY and CDR2 is FYNNEI in the germline V gene. V lost 4 bases to trimming and J lost 6 bases; unmatched junction nucleotides: 9. This CDR3 is 15 amino acids long. The CDR3 DNA sequence: TGTGCCAGCAGTGGGACAGGCCCCGCGGCTCAGCCCCAGCATTTT. It is translated as CASSGTGPAAQPQHF.

CDR3 residues: CASSHQQGIDNSPLHF. The CDR3 nucleotides read TGTGCCAGCAGCCATCAACAGGGAATAGATAATTCACCCCTCCACTTT. V gene TRBV5-4 combines with J gene TRBJ1-6, with TRBD1 as a possible D gene (6 bases). Germline CDR1 and CDR2: SGHNT and YYREEE (reference sequence). The V gene lost 4 bases and the J gene lost 5 bases, with 16 bases spanning the gap. The CDR3 covers 16 residues.

V and J are TRBV19 and TRBJ1-5; perhaps TRBD1 as D (5 bases). Trimming shortened V by 4 bases and J by 0 bases, and 10 bases separated the two germline ends. Germline V gene sequence: CDR1 LNHDA, CDR2 SQIVND (reference sequence). The CDR3 is 15 residues long. The CDR3 coding sequence is TGTGCCAGTAGTACTAGACAGTATAGCAATCAGCCCCAGCATTTT. Translating gives CASSTRQYSNQPQHF.

The chain combines TRBV2 with TRBJ1-1, with a tentative D call TRBD1 (6 bases). The V and J ends lost 8 bases and 6 bases respectively, with 16 bases between them. The CDR3 length is 13 residues. CDR1 is SNHLY, CDR2 FYNNEI, per germline. The CDR3 DNA reads as TGTGCCAGCCTATTCGGCAGGGGCGCTGAAGCTTTCTTT. The encoded protein is CASLFGRGAEAFF.

This chain joins TRBV29-1 and TRBJ1-1; TRBD1 matches 7 bases. Trimming took 6 bases from V and 5 from J; bases not matched to a gene: 12. In germline, CDR1 is SQVTM, CDR2 ANQGSEA. The CDR3 is 14 amino acids. The chain's CDR3 is CSVQPRTGETEAFF. CDR3 sequence (DNA): TGCAGCGTCCAACCTAGGACAGGCGAGACTGAAGCTTTCTTT.

This sequence joins TRBV6-6 and TRBJ2-1; TRBD2 aligns across 10 bases. The V gene end was trimmed by 6 bases and the J gene end by 5 bases; junction bases not matched to a gene: 7. In germline, CDR1 is MNHNY, CDR2 SVGAGI (reference sequence). The CDR3 has 15 residues. CDR3 protein: CASSYRTSGDNEQFF. Written as DNA, the CDR3 is TGTGCCAGCAGCTACCGGACTAGCGGAGACAATGAGCAGTTCTTC.

This clone showed up just once. The rearrangement uses TRBV27 and TRBJ2-2, with 9 bases that match TRBD2. From germline, CDR1 is MNHEY and CDR2 SMNVEV (reference sequence). V dropped 2 bases and J dropped 2; count of bases not matched to a gene: 6. There are 17 residues in the CDR3. The CDR3 sequence: CASSLRPLAGNTGELFF. The CDR3 nucleotides read TGTGCCAGCAGTTTAAGGCCCCTAGCGGGAAACACCGGGGAGCTGTTTTTT.

The chain joins TRBV7-2 to TRBJ2-7; 10 nucleotides agree with TRBD2. CDR1 and CDR2 (germline): SGHTA, FQGNSA. The CDR3 runs to 15 residues. V trimming: 4 bases; J trimming: 3 bases; junction bases outside the gene matches: 6. CDR3: CASSSAGLAHYEQYF. In DNA, the CDR3 is TGTGCCAGCAGCTCGGCGGGACTAGCGCACTACGAGCAGTACTTC.

CDR3 in DNA: TGTGCCAGCTCATCCCAGGGTAGGGACACTGAAGCTTTCTTT. The encoded protein is CASSSQGRDTEAFF. The J gene is TRBJ1-1, the V gene TRBV18; a weak D match, TRBD1 (5 bases). This CDR3 spans 14 amino acids. CDR1 and CDR2 (germline): KGHSH, LQKENI. The V gene lost 5 bases and the J gene lost 3 bases, with 13 bases spanning the gap. The full variable domain, its missing parts supplied by reference TRBV18 and TRBJ1-1, is NAGVMQNPRHLVRRRGQEARLRCSPMKGHSHVYWYRQLPEEGLKFMVYLQKENIIDESGMPKERFSAEFPKEGPSILRIQQVVRGDSAAYFCASSSQGRDTEAFFGQGTRLTVV.

The V and J genes are TRBV5-1 and TRBJ2-2, with D maybe TRBD1 (6 bases). V lost 0 bases and J lost 9, with 15 bases in between. Germline CDR1 and CDR2: SGHRS and YFSETQ. The CDR3 is 15 residues long. The CDR3 here is CASSLVAGEFRELFF. The CDR3 nucleotides are TGCGCCAGCAGCTTGGTCGCAGGGGAGTTTCGGGAGCTGTTTTTT. Based on the CDR3 plus reference TRBV5-1 and TRBJ2-2, the full variable domain is KAGVTQTPRYLIKTRGQQVTLSCSPISGHRSVSWYQQTPGQGLQFLFEYFSETQRNKGNFPGRFSGRQFSNSRSEMNVSTLELGDSALYLCASSLVAGEFRELFFGEGSRLTVL.

This clone appeared a few times. The chain carries TRBV18 and TRBJ1-1; D not certain. The V gene's germline CDR1 is KGHSH and CDR2 LQKENI. The CDR3 runs 13 residues. V was pared by 2 bases and J by 4 bases, with 8 bases between. DNA of the CDR3: TGTGCCAGCTCACCAAAACAGTCCACTGAAGCTTTCTTT. It is translated as CASSPKQSTEAFF.

In nucleotides, the CDR3 is TGTGCCAGCAGCCCGCGGACTAGCGGGAGTAACTACGAGCAGTACTTC. Translating it yields CASSPRTSGSNYEQYF. The chain couples TRBV7-9 to TRBJ2-7, with 13 bases fitting TRBD2. V lost 5 bases, J lost 3 bases, and 7 bases stayed unmatched. There are 16 residues in the CDR3. In germline, CDR1 is SEHNR, CDR2 FQNEAQ (reference sequence).

The rearrangement links TRBV19 to TRBJ2-3; 7 positions match TRBD1. Germline CDR1 reads LNHDA; CDR2 reads SQIVND (reference sequence). V was pared by 9 bases and J by 0 bases, with 24 bases of the junction left unmatched. The CDR3 sequence is 20 residues long. CDR3 coding DNA: TGTGCCAGAAGAGGAGACAGGGCGCAAGCCGTCTGGCCTAGCACAGATACGCAGTATTTT. It yields the protein CARRGDRAQAVWPSTDTQYF.

This clone was counted a single time. This sequence joins TRBV7-6 and TRBJ2-5, with TRBD1 matching 8 bases. The CDR3 sequence is 13 residues long. Germline V CDR1 and CDR2: SGHVS, FNYEAQ. Unmatched junction bases numbered 6, after V lost 1 base and J lost 11 bases. The CDR3 bases are TGTGCCAGCAGCTTAGGGACAGGGCGTGAGCAGTACTTC. Amino acids: CASSLGTGREQYF.

This clone appeared a few times. The chain combines TRBV6-6 with TRBJ2-1; TRBD2 aligns across 9 bases. CDR1 is MNHNY and CDR2 is SVGAGI in the germline V gene (reference sequence). Unmatched junction bases numbered 0, after V lost 0 bases and J lost 6 bases. The CDR3 has 14 amino acids. CDR3 protein: CASSYSGLANEQFF. The CDR3 nucleotides are TGTGCCAGCAGTTACTCGGGACTAGCCAATGAGCAGTTCTTC.